This T cell receptor (beta chain) was recovered during a study of preoperative IRX-2 immunotherapy in early breast cancer. Generated by immunoSEQ multiplex PCR, the TCRdb table keeps only in-frame clones and is missing some. This table has more than 20,000 clones, roughly 89% appearing once. CDR1 MNHNS and CDR2 SASEGT come from the germline V gene. The CDR3 spans 14 residues. The J segment lost 3 bases and the V segment lost 7 bases, leaving 4 bases of the junction unmatched. As to treatment: preoperative locoregional IRX-2 cytokine immunotherapy. The J gene is TRBJ2-3, the V gene TRBV6-1, with 10 bases aligning to TRBD1. This receptor was obtained from a human donor with breast cancer. Sequencing was performed on tumor tissue, taken after IRX-2 immunotherapy. The CDR3 bases are TGTGCCAGCACCCGACAGGGGGCGACAGATACGCAGTATTTT. Its protein product is CASTRQGATDTQYF.